The clone carrying this T cell receptor (beta chain) came up a few times. The antigen is not known. The record originates from a study of early T cells in non-severe SARS-CoV-2 infection. Study information: Chains stayed unpaired after sequencing of bulk RNA from unsorted whole blood.

Study-wide points: Missing private and CD4 specificities, VDJdb matching favored anti-spike CD8 responses.

This CDR3 is built from 16 residues. Germline V gene lookup returns CDR1 LGHNA and CDR2 YNFKEQ. Trimming shortened V by 0 bases and J by 0 bases, and 12 bases separated the two germline ends. Separate cDNA molecules each had unique molecular identifiers attached to them. One entry per CDR3 protein results from TCRdb running MiXCR on the 5' RACE reads. The repertoire includes approximately 46,000 distinct CDR3 sequences, 20% to 25% of them detected once, and around 4.6% sits in the top ten. Material: whole blood, obtained at baseline. This chain connects TRBV4-2 to TRBJ2-7; D may be TRBD2 (6 bases). This TCR derives from an adult who was a healthcare worker with PCR-confirmed SARS-CoV-2 infection or an uninfected control (not recorded which). The CDR3 region is CASSQDPRGSSYEQYF. The CDR3 nucleotides are TGTGCCAGCAGCCAAGATCCCCGGGGGTCCTCCTACGAGCAGTACTTC.